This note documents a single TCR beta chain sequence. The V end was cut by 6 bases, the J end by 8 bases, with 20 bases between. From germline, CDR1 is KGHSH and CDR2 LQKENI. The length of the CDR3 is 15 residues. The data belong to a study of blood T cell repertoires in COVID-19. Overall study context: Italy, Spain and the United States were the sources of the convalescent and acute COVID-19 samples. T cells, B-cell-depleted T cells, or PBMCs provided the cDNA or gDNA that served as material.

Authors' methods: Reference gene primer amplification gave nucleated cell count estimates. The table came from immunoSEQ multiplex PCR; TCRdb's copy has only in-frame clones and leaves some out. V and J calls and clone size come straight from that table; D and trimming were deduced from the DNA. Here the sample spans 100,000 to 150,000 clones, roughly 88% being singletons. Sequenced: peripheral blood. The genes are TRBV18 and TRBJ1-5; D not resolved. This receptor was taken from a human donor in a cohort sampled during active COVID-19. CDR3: CASSPEQSSFEPQHF. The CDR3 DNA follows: TGTGCCAGCTCCCCGGAACAGTCCTCTTTTGAGCCCCAGCATTTT.